The clone carrying this T cell receptor beta chain occurred once. Clones were read by immunoSEQ multiplex PCR, and TCRdb kept only the in-frame ones, dropping some. This table holds 90,000 to 120,000 clones, 80% to 90% found once. The sample comes from a study of T cell responses to AZD1222 COVID-19 vaccine. Whole-study context: Whether given at about 4 or about 12 weeks, second doses were pooled.

The origin of this receptor is an adult in good health. The sequencing used peripheral blood, collected on day 0 of AZD1222 vaccination.

This CDR3 reads CASSLAGTYNEQFF. The CDR3 bases are TGCGCCAGCAGCTTGGCCGGAACCTACAATGAGCAGTTCTTC. This chain uses TRBV5-1 with TRBJ2-1; D is unresolved. V lost 0 bases and J lost 2, with 6 bases in between. The CDR3 runs to 14 residues. Germline V gives CDR1 SGHRS, CDR2 YFSETQ.